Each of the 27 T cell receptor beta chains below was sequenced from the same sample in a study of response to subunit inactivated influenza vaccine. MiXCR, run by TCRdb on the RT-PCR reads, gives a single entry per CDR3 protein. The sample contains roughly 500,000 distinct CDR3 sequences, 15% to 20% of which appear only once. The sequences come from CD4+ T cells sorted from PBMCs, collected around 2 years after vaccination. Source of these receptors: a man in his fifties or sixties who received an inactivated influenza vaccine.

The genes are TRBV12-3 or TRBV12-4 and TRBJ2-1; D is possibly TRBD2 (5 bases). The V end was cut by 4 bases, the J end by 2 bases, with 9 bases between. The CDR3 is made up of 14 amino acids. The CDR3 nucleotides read TGTGCCAGCAGTTGGGGAGTACCCTACAATGAGCAGTTCTTC. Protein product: CASSWGVPYNEQFF.

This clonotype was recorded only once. The CDR3 DNA reads as TGTGCCAGCAGCCAAGGTACGGATTCACCCCTCCACTTT. This encodes CASSQGTDSPLHF. The chain uses TRBV4-2 and TRBJ1-6; D is uncertain. The length of the CDR3 is 13 residues. Trimming stripped 1 base from V and 8 bases from J, with 6 bases between. CDR1 is LGHNA and CDR2 is YNFKEQ in the germline V gene.

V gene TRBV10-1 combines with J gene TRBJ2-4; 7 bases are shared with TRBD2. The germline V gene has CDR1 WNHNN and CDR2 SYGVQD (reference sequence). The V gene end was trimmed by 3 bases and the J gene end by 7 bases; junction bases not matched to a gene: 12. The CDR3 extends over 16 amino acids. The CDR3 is CASSDSSGGGMNIQYF. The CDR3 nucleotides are TGCGCCAGCAGTGACTCCTCCGGCGGGGGTATGAACATTCAGTACTTC.

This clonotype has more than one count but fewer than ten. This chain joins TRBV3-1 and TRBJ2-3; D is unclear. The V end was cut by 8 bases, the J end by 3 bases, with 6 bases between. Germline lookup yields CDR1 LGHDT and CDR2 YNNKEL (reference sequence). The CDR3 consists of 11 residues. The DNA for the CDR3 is TGTGCCAGCGGTTGGACAGATACGCAGTATTTT. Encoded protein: CASGWTDTQYF.

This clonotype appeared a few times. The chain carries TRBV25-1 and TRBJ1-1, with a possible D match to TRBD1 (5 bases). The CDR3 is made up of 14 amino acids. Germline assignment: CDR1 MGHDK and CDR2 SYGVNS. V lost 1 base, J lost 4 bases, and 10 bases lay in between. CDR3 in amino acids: CASSESVRGTEAFF. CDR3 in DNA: TGTGCCAGCAGTGAATCGGTAAGGGGCACTGAAGCTTTCTTT.

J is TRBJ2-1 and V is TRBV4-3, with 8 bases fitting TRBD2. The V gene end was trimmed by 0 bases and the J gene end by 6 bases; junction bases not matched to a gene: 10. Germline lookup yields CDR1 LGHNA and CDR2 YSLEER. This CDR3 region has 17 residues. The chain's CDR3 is CASSQDTAGAGSNEQFF. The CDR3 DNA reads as TGCGCCAGCAGCCAAGATACAGCGGGGGCCGGGAGCAATGAGCAGTTCTTC.

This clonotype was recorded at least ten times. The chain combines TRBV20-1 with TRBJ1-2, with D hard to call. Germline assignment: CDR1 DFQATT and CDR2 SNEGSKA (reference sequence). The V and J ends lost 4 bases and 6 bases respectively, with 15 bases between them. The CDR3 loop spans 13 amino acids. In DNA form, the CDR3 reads TGCAGTGCTATGGCGGAGGTTCGACATGGCTACACCTTC. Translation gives CSAMAEVRHGYTF.

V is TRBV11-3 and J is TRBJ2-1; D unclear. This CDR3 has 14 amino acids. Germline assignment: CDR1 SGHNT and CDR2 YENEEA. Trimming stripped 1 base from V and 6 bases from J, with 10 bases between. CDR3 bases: TGTGCCAGCAGCTTAGTTGGGTGGGCCAATGAGCAGTTCTTC. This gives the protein CASSLVGWANEQFF.

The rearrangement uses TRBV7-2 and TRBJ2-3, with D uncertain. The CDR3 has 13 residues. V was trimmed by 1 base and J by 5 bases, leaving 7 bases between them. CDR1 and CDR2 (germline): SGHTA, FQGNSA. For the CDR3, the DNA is TGTGCCAGCAGCTTAGACCGCGGAGATACGCAGTATTTT. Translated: CASSLDRGDTQYF.

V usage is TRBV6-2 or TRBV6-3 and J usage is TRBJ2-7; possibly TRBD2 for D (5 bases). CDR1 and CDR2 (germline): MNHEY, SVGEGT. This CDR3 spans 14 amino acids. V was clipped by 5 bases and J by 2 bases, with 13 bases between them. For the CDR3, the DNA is TGTGCCAGCAGTCTTATACTAGAGGCCTACGAGCAGTACTTC. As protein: CASSLILEAYEQYF.

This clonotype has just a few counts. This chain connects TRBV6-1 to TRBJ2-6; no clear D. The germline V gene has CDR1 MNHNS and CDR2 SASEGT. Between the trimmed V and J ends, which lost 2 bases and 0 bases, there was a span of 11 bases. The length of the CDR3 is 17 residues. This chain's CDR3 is CASSEQASGSGANVLTF. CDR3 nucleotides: TGTGCCAGCAGTGAACAGGCCTCAGGCTCTGGGGCCAACGTCCTGACTTTC.

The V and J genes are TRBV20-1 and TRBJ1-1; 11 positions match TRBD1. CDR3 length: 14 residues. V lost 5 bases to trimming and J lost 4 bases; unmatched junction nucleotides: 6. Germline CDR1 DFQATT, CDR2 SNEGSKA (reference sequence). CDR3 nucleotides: TGCAGTGCTCGGACAGGGGGCGCGGGCACTGAAGCTTTCTTT. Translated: CSARTGGAGTEAFF.

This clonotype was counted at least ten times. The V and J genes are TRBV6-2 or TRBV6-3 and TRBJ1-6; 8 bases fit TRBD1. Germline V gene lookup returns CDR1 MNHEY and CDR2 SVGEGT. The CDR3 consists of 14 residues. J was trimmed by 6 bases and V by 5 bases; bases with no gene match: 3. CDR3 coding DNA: TGTGCCAGCAGTCGACAGGGGCGTAATTCACCCCTCCACTTT. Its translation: CASSRQGRNSPLHF.

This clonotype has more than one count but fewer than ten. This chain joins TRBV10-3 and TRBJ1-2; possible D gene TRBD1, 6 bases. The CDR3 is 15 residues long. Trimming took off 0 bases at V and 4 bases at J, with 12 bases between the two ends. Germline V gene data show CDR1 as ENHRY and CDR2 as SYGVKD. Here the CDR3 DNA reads TGTGCCATCAGTGAGTCCACAGGGCCCCGCTATGGCTACACCTTC. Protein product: CAISESTGPRYGYTF.

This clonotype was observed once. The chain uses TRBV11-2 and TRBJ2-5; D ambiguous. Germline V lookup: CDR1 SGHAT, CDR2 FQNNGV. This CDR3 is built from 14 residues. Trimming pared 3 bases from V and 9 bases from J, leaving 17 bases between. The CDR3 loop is CASSLNLGAVAQYF. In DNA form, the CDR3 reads TGTGCCAGCAGCTTGAATCTAGGCGCAGTGGCCCAGTACTTC. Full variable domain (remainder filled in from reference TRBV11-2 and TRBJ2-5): EAGVAQSPRYKIIEKRQSVAFWCNPISGHATLYWYQQILGQGPKLLIQFQNNGVVDDSQLPKDRFSAERLKGVDSTLKIQPAKLEDSAVYLCASSLNLGAVAQYFGPGTRLLVL.

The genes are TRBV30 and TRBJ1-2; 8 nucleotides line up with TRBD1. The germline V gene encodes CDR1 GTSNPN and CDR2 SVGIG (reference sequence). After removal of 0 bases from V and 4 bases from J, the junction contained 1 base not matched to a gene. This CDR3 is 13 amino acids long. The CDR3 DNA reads TGTGCCTGGAGTGTGGGGACAGGCTATGGCTACACCTTC. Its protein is CAWSVGTGYGYTF. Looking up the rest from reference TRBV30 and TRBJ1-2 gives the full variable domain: SQTIHQWPATLVQPVGSPLSLECTVEGTSNPNLYWYRQAAGRGLQLLFYSVGIGQISSEVPQNLSASRPQDRQFILSSKKLLLSDSGFYLCAWSVGTGYGYTFGSGTRLTVV.

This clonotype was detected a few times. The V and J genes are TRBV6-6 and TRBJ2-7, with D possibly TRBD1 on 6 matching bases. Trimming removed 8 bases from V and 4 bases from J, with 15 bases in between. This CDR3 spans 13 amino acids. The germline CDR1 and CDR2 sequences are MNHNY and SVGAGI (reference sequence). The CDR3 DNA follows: TGTGCCAGCCTCGCACAGGGAAGGTACGAGCAGTACTTC. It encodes CASLAQGRYEQYF.

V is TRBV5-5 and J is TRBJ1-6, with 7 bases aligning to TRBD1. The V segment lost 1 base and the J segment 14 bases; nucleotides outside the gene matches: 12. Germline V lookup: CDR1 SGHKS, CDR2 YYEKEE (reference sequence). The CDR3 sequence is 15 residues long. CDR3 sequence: CASSLRGPPGGTLHF. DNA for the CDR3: TGTGCCAGCAGCTTGAGGGGGCCCCCAGGGGGGACCCTCCACTTT. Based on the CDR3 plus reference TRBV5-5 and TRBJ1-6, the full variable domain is DAGVTQSPTHLIKTRGQQVTLRCSPISGHKSVSWYQQVLGQGPQFIFQYYEKEERGRGNFPDRFSARQFPNYSSELNVNALLLGDSALYLCASSLRGPPGGTLHFGNGTRLTVT.

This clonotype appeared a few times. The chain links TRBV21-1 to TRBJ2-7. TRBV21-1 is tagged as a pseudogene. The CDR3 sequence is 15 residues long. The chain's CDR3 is CASSKEGGLSYEQYF. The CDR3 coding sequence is TGTGCCAGCAGCAAAGAAGGCGGTCTATCCTACGAGCAGTACTTC.

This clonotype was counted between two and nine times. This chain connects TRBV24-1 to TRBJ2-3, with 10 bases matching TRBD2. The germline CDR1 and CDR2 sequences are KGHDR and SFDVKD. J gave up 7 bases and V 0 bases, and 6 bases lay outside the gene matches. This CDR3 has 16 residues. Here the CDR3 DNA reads TGTGCCACCAGTGATTTGCAGCTAGCGGGGGCAAATACGCAGTATTTT. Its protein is CATSDLQLAGANTQYF.

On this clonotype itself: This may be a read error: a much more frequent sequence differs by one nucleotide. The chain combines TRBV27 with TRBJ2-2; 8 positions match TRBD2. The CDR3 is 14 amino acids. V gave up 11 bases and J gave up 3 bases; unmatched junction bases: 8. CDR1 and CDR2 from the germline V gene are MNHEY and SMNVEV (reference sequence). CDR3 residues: CAAKAGVDTGELFF. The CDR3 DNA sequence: TGTGCCGCCAAAGCGGGAGTAGACACCGGGGAGCTGTTTTTT.

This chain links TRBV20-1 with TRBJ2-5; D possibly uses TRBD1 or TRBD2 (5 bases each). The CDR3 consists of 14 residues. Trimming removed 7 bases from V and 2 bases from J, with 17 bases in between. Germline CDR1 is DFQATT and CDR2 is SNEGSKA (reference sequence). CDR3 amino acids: CSERRRRQQETQYF. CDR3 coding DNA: TGCAGTGAGCGGAGACGGAGACAGCAAGAGACCCAGTACTTC.

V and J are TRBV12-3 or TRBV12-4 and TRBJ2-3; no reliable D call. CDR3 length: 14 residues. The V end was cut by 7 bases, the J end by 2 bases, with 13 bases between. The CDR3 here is CASTPLAVTDTQYF. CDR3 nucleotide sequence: TGTGCCAGCACCCCCCTGGCGGTCACAGATACGCAGTATTTT.

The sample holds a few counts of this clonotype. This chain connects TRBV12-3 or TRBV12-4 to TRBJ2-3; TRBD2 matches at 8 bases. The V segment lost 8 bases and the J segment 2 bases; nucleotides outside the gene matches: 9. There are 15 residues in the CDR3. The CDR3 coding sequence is TGTGCCAGCTGGCAAGCGGGAGTTCTCACAGATACGCAGTATTTT. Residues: CASWQAGVLTDTQYF.

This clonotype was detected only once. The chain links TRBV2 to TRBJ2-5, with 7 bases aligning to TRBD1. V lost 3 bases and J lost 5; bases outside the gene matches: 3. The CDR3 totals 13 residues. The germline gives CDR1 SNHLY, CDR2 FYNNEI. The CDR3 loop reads CASSEGQIETQYF. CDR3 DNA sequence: TGTGCCAGCAGTGAGGGACAGATCGAGACCCAGTACTTC. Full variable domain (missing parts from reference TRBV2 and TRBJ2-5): EPEVTQTPSHQVTQMGQEVILRCVPISNHLYFYWYRQILGQKVEFLVSFYNNEISEKSEIFDDQFSVERPDGSNFTLKIRSTKLEDSAMYFCASSEGQIETQYFGPGTRLLVL.

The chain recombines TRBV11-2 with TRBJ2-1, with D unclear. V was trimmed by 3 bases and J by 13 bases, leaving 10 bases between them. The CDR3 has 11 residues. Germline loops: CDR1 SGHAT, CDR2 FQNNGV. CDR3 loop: CASSLRMSQFF. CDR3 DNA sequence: TGTGCCAGCAGCTTGAGGATGAGTCAGTTCTTC.

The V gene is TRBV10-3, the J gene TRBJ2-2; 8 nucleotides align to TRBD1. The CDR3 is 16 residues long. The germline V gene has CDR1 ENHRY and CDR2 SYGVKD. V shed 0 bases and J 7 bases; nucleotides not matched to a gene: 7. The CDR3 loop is CAISESNGQGVGELFF. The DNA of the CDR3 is TGTGCCATCAGTGAGTCGAACGGACAGGGAGTCGGGGAGCTGTTTTTT.